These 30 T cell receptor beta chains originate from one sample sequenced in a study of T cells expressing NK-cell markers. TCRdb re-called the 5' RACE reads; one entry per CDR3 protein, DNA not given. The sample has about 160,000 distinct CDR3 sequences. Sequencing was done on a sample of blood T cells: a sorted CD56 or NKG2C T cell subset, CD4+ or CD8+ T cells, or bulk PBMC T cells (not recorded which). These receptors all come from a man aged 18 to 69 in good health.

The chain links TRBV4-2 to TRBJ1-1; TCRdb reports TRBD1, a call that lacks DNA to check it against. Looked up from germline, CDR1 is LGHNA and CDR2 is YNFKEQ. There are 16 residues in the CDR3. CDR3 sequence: CASSLPSGTRGTEAFF.

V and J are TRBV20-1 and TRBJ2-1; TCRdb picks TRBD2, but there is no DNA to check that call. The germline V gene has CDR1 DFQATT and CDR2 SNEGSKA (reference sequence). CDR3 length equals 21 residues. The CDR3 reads CSARDANSGLAGETPYNEQFF.

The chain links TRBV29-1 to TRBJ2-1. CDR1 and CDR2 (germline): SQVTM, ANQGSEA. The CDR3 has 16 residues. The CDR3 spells CSVERVGGGPLNEQFF.

This CDR3 reads CASSRQGRAYEQYF. The chain couples TRBV6-1 to TRBJ2-7; TCRdb names TRBD1, which stays unverified in the absence of DNA. CDR3 length: 14 residues. Germline CDR1 reads MNHNS; CDR2 reads SASEGT.

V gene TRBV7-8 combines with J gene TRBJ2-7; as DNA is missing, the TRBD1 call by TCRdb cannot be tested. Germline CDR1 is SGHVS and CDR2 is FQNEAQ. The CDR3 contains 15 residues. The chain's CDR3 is CASSLEGWKSYEQYF.

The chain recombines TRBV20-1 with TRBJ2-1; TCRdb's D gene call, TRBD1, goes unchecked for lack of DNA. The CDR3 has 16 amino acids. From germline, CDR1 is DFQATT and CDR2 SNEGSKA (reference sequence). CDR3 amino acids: CSARGLRLDSYNEQFF.

The CDR3 here is CASSQVSSGGDHLQETQYF. J is TRBJ2-5 and V is TRBV3-1; TCRdb gives TRBD2 as the D gene, but with no DNA this cannot be confirmed. Germline lookup yields CDR1 LGHDT and CDR2 YNNKEL (reference sequence). CDR3 size: 19 residues.

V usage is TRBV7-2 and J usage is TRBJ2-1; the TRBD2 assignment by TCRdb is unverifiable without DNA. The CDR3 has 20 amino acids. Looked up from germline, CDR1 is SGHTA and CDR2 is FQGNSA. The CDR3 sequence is CASSGSLAGGLPSTDNEQFF.

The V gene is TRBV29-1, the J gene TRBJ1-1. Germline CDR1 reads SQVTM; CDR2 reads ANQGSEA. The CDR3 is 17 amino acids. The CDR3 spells CSVNPVVGLALNTEAFF.

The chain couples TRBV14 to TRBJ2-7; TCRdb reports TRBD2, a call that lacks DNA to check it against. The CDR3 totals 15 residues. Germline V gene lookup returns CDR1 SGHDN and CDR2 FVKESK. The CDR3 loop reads CASSQDTGGNYEQYF.

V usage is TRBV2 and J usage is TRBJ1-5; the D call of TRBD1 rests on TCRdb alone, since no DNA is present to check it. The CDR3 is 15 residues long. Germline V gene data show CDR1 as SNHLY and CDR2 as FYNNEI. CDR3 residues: CASSEPGRSNQPQHF.

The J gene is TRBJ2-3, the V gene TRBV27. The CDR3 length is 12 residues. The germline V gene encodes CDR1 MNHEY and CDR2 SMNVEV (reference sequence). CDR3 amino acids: CASSFLRDTQYF.

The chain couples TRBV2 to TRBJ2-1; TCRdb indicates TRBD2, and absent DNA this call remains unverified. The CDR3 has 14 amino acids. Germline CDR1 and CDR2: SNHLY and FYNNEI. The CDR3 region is CASTPGLSDNEQFF.

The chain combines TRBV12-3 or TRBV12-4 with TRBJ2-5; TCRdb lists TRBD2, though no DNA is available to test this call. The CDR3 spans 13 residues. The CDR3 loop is CASSSLVSGPVYF.

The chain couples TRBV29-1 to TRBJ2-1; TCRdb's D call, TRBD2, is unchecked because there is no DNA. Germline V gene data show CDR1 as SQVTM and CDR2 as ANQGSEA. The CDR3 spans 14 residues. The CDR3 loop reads CSVVGGELYNEQFF.

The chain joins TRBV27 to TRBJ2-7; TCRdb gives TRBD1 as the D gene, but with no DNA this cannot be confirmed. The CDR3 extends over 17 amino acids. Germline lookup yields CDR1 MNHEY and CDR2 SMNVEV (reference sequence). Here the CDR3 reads CASSLSFAAPRSYEQYF.

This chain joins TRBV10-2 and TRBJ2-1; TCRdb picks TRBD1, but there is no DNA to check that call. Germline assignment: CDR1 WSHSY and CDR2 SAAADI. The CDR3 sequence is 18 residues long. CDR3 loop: CASSAFGGELSSYNEQFF.

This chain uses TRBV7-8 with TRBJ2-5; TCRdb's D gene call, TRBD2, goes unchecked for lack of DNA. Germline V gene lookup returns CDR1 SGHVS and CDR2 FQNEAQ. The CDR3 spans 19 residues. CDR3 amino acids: CASSLARLAAGELQETQYF.

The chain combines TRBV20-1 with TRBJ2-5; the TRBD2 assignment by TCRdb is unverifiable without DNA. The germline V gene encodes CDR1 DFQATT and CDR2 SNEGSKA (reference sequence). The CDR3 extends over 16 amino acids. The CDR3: CSARALAGLLQETQYF.

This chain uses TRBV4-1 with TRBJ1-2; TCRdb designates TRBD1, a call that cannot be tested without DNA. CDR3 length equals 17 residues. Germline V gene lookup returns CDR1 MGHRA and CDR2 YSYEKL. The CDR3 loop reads CVFCQASGTGIFYGYTF.

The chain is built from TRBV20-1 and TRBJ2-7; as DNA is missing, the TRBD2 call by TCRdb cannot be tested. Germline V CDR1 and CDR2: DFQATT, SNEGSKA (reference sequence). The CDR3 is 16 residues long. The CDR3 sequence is CSARDQSHPSYYEQYF.

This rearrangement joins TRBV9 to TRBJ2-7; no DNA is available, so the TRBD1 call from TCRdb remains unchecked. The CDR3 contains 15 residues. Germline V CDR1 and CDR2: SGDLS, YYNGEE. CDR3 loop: CASSVGGTGLYEQYF. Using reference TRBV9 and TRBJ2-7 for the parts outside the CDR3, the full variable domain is DSGVTQTPKHLITATGQRVTLRCSPRSGDLSVYWYQQSLDQGLQFLIQYYNGEERAKGNILERFSAQQFPDLHSELNLSSLELGDSALYFCASSVGGTGLYEQYFGPGTRLTVT.

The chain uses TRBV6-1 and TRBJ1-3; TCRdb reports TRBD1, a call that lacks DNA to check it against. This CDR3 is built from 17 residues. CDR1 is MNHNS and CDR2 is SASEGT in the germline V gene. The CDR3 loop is CASSQARTGGSGNTIYF.

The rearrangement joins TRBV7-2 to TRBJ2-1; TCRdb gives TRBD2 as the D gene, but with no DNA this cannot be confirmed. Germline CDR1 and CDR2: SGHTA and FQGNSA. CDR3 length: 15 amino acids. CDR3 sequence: CASTFPGLAGFEQFF.

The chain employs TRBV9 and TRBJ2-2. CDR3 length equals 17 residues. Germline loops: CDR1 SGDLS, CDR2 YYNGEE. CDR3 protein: CASSRDADLTNTGELFF.

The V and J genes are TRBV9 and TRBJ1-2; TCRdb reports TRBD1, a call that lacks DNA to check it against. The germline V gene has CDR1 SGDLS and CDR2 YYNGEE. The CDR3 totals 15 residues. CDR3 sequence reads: CASSVGETGIYGYTF.

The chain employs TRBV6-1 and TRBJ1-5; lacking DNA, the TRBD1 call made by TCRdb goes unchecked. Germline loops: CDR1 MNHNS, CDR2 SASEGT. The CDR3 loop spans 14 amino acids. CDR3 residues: CASSPLTGAQPQHF.

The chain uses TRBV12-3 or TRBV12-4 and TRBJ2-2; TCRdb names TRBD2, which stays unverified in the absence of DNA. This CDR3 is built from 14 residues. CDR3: CATTGGESTGELFF.

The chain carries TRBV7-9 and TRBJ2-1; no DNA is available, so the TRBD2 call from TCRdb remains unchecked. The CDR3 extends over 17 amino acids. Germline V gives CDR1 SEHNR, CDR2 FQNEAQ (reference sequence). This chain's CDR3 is CASSLNSGGGPYNEQFF.

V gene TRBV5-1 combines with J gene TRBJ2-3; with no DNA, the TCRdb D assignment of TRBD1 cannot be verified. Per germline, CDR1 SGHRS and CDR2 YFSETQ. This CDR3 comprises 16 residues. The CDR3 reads CASSLVPGEVTDTQYF.